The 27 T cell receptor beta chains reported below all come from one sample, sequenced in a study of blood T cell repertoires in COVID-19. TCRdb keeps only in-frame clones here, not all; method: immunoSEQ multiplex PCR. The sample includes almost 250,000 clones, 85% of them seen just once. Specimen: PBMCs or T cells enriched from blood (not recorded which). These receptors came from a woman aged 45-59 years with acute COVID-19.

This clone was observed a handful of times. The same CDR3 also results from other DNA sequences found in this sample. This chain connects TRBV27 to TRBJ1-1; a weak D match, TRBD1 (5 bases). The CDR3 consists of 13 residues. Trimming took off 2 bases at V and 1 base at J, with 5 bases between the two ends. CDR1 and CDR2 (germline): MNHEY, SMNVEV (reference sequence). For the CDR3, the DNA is TGTGCCAGCAGTTTACAGGGGAACACTGAAGCTTTCTTT. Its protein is CASSLQGNTEAFF.

This CDR3 reads CASSLGPGGQPQHF. Written as DNA, the CDR3 is TGTGCCAGCAGCTTAGGGCCAGGGGGTCAGCCCCAGCATTTT. The chain couples TRBV7-2 to TRBJ1-5; 7 nucleotides match TRBD1. Per germline, CDR1 SGHTA and CDR2 FQGNSA. Trimming took 1 base from V and 6 from J; bases not matched to a gene: 3. CDR3 size: 14 residues.

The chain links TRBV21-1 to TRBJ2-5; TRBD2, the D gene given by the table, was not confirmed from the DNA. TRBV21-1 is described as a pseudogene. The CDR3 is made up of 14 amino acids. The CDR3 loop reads CASSKDRGRETQYF. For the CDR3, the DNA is TGTGCCAGCAGCAAAGACAGAGGGCGAGAGACCCAGTACTTC.

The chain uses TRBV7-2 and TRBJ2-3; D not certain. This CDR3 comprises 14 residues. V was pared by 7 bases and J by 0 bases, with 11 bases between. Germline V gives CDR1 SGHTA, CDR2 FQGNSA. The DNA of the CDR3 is TGTGCCAGCAAGGTCTACAGTAGCACAGATACGCAGTATTTT. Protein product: CASKVYSSTDTQYF.

The CDR3 DNA is TGTGCCAGTAGCCGCCGGACAGGTACTTTCTCTGGAAACACCATATATTTT. It specifies CASSRRTGTFSGNTIYF. The rearrangement uses TRBV19 and TRBJ1-3; 7 nucleotides agree with TRBD1. CDR3 length: 17 amino acids. Germline CDR1 LNHDA, CDR2 SQIVND (reference sequence). Unmatched junction bases numbered 11, after V lost 6 bases and J lost 0 bases.

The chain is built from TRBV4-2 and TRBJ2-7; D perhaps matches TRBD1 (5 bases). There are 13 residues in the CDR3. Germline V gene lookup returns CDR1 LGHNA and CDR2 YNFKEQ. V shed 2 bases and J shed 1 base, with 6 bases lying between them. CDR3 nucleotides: TGTGCCAGCAGCCAACAGGGTTCCTACGAGCAGTACTTC. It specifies CASSQQGSYEQYF.

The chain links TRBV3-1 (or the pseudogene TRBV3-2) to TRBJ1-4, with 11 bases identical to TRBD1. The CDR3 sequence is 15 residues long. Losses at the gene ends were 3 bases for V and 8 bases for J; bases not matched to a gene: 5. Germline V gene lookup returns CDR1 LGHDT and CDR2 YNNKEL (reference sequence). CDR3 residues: CASSQGTGGLEKLFF. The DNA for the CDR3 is TGTGCCAGCAGCCAGGGGACAGGGGGTTTAGAAAAACTGTTTTTT.

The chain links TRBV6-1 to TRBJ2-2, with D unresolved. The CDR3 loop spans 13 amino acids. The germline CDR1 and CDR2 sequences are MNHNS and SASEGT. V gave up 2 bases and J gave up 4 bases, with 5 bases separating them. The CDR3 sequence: CASSEFLTGELFF. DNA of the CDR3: TGTGCCAGCAGTGAATTCCTCACCGGGGAGCTGTTTTTT.

The DNA for the CDR3 is TGTGCCAGCTCACGGGGACAGGGGGCCATGTACAATGAGCAGTTCTTC. Its translation is CASSRGQGAMYNEQFF. The rearrangement joins TRBV18 to TRBJ2-1, with TRBD1 matching over 12 bases. The CDR3 is made up of 16 amino acids. With V trimmed by 4 bases and J by 4 bases, 5 bases remained unmatched. Germline values: CDR1 KGHSH, CDR2 LQKENI.

Written as DNA, the CDR3 is TGCGCCAGCAGCCAAGATCCTCCAGGGACTGGCTATGGCTACACCTTC. Its protein product is CASSQDPPGTGYGYTF. This chain uses TRBV4-3 with TRBJ1-2; a possible D gene is TRBD1 (5 bases). V was clipped by 0 bases and J by 4 bases, with 15 bases between them. Germline loops: CDR1 LGHNA, CDR2 YSLEER. There are 16 residues in the CDR3.

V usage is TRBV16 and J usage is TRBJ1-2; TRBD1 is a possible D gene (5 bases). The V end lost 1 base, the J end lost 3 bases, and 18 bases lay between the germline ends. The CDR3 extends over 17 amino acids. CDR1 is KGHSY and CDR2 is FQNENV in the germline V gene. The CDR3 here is CASSQYSAAIGDYGYTF. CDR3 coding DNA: TGTGCCAGCAGCCAATATTCGGCGGCCATAGGGGACTATGGCTACACCTTC.

CDR3 sequence (DNA): TGTGCCAGCTCATCTGGGGGGTCCTACGAGCAGTACTTC. Translation gives CASSSGGSYEQYF. The V and J genes are TRBV18 and TRBJ2-7; possibly TRBD2 for D (6 bases). In germline, CDR1 is KGHSH, CDR2 LQKENI. The CDR3 runs to 13 residues. Trimming pared 5 bases from V and 1 base from J, leaving 9 bases between.

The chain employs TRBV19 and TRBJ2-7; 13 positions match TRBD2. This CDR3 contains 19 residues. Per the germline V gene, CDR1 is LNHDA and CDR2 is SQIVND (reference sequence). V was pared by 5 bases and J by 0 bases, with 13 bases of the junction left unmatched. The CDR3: CASSPLTSGGPLSSYEQYF. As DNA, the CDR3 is TGTGCCAGTAGTCCATTGACTAGCGGGGGGCCCTTGAGCTCCTACGAGCAGTACTTC.

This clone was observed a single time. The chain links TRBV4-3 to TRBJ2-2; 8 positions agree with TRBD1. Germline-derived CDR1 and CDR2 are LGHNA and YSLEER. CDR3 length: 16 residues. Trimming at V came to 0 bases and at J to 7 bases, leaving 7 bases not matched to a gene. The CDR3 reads CASSQEGRGRVGELFF. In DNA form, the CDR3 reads TGCGCCAGCAGCCAAGAGGGCAGGGGGCGGGTCGGGGAGCTGTTTTTT.

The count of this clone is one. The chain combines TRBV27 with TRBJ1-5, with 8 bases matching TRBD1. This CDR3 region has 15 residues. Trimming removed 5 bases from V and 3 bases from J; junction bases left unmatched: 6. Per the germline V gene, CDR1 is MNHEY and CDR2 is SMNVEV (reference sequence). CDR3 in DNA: TGTGCCAGCAGTCCCGGGACAGGCTACAATCAGCCCCAGCATTTT. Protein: CASSPGTGYNQPQHF.

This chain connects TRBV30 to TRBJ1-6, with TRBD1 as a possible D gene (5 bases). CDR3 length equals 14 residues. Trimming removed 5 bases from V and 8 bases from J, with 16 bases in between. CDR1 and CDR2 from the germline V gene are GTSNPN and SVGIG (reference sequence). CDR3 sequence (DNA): TGTGCCTGGTCCCGGGAGACAGAATATTCACCCCTCCACTTT. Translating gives CAWSRETEYSPLHF.

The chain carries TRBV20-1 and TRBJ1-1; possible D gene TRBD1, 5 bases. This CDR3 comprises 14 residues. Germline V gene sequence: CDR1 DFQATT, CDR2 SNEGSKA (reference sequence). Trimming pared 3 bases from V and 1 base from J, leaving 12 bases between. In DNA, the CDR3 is TGCAGTGCTAGTCGGGGGATTGGGAACACTGAAGCTTTCTTT. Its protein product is CSASRGIGNTEAFF.

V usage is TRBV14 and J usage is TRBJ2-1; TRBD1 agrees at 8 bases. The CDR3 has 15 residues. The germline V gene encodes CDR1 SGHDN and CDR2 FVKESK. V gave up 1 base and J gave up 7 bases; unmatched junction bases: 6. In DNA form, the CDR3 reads TGTGCCAGCAGCCAAGCTAGGACAGGGTCGAATGAGCAGTTCTTC. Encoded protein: CASSQARTGSNEQFF.

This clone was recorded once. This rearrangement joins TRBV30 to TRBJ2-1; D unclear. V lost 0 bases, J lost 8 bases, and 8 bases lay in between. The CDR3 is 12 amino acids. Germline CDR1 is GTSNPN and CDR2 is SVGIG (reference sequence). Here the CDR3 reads CAWSVLPDEQFF. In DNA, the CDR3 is TGTGCCTGGAGTGTGCTACCGGATGAGCAGTTCTTC. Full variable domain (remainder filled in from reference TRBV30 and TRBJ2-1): SQTIHQWPATLVQPVGSPLSLECTVEGTSNPNLYWYRQAAGRGLQLLFYSVGIGQISSEVPQNLSASRPQDRQFILSSKKLLLSDSGFYLCAWSVLPDEQFFGPGTRLTVL.

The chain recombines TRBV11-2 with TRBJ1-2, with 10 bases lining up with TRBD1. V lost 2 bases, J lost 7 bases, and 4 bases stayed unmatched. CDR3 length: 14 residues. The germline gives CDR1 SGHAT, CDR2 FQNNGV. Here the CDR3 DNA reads TGTGCCAGCAGCTTATCTCGGACAGGGGGTGGCTACACCTTC. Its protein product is CASSLSRTGGGYTF.

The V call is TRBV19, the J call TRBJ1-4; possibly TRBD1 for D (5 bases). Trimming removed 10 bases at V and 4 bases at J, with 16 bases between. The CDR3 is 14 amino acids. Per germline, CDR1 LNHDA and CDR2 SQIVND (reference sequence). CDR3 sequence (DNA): TGTGCCACCCGGGACCCGGGAGTTAATGAAAAACTGTTTTTT. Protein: CATRDPGVNEKLFF.

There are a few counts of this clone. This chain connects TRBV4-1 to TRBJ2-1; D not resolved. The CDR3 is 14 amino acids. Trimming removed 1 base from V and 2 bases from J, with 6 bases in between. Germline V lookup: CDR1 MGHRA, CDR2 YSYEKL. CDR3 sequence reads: CASSQGGAYNEQFF. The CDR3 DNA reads TGCGCCAGCAGCCAAGGCGGCGCCTACAATGAGCAGTTCTTC.

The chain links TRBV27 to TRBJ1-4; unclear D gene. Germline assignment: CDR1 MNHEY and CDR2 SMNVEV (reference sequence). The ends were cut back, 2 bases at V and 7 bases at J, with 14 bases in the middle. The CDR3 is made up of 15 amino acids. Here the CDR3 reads CASSLNRDRGEKLFF. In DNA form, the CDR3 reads TGTGCCAGCAGTTTAAACCGGGATCGAGGTGAAAAACTGTTTTTT.

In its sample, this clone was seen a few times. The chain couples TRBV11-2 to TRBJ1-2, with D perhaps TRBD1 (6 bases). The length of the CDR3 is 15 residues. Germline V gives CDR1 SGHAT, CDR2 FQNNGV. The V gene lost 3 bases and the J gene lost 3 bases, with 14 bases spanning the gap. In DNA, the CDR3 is TGTGCCAGCAGCTTCTTGGGGGGGGCCGACTATGGCTACACCTTC. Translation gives CASSFLGGADYGYTF.

CDR3 coding DNA: TGTGCCAGCAGTGACGGAGCGGGGGGGACAGATACGCAGTATTTT. This gives the protein CASSDGAGGTDTQYF. The rearrangement uses TRBV6-4 and TRBJ2-3; 10 positions agree with TRBD2. The germline CDR1 and CDR2 sequences are MRHNA and SNTAGT. V lost 2 bases and J lost 3; bases outside the gene matches: 2. This CDR3 spans 15 amino acids.

The CDR3 protein is CASSPGGGLNTEAFF. CDR3 bases: TGTGCCAGCAGTCCTGGGGGGGGCTTGAACACTGAAGCTTTCTTT. V usage is TRBV27 and J usage is TRBJ1-1, with D perhaps matching TRBD1 (6 bases). Germline CDR1 reads MNHEY; CDR2 reads SMNVEV (reference sequence). CDR3 size: 15 residues. Trimming took 5 bases from V and 0 from J, leaving 13 bases between them.

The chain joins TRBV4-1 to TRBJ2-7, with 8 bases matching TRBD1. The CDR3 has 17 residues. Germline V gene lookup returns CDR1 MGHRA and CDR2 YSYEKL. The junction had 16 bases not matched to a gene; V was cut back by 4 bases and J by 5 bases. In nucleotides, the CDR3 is TGCGCCAGCAGCCGGGCCGGGACAGGCGCTCCGGGCGACGAGCAGTACTTC. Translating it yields CASSRAGTGAPGDEQYF.